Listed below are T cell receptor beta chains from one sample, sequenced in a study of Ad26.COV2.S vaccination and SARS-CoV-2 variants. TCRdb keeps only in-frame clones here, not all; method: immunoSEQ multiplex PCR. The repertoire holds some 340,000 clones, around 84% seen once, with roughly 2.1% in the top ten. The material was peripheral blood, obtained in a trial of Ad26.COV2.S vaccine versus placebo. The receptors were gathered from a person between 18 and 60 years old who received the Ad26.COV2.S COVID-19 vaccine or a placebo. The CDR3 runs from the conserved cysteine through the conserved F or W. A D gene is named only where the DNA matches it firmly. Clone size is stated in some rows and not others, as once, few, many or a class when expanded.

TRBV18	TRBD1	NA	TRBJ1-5	CASSPPQQGLGQPQHF	TGTGCCAGCTCACCACCGCAACAGGGGCTAGGGCAGCCCCAGCATTTT
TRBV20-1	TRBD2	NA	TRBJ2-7	CSASFRGGAGEQYF	TGCAGTGCTAGTTTTCGCGGGGGGGCGGGCGAGCAGTACTTC
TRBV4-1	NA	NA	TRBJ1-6	CASSQEIGGWAGSSPLHF	TGCGCCAGCAGCCAAGAGATAGGTGGGTGGGCAGGGAGTTCACCCCTCCACTTT
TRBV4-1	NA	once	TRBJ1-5	CASSQVKLSNQPQHF	TGCGCCAGCAGCCAAGTTAAACTCAGCAATCAGCCCCAGCATTTT
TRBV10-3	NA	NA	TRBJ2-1	CAISADNEQFF	TGTGCCATCAGTGCTGATAATGAGCAGTTCTTC
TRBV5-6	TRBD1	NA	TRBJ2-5	CASSYGQGKQETQYF	TGTGCCAGCAGCTACGGACAGGGGAAACAAGAGACCCAGTACTTC
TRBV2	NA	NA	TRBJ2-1	CASSVQTIHEQFF	TGTGCCAGCAGTGTGCAGACTATCCATGAGCAGTTCTTC
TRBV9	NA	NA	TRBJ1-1	CASSPTPTENTEAFF	TGTGCCAGCAGCCCCACCCCAACAGAGAACACTGAAGCTTTCTTT
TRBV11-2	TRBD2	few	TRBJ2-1	CASSPQRTSGGNEQFF	TGTGCCAGCAGCCCTCAACGGACTAGCGGGGGGAATGAGCAGTTCTTC
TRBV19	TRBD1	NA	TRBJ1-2	CASSTSGQGTFNYGYTF	TGTGCCAGTAGTACCTCGGGACAGGGAACTTTTAACTATGGCTACACCTTC
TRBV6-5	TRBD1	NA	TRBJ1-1	CASIRDRIETEAFF	TGTGCCAGCATTAGGGACAGGATAGAAACTGAAGCTTTCTTT
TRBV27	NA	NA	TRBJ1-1	CASRPGGVTRGTEAFF	TGTGCCAGCAGACCGGGGGGGGTGACCCGGGGGACTGAAGCTTTCTTT
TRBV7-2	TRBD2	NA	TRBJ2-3	CACTGGQGDTQYF	TGTGCCTGTACGGGGGGGCAGGGAGATACGCAGTATTTT
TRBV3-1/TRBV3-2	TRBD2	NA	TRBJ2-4	CGTSGGRADIQYF	TGTGGGACTAGCGGGGGCCGGGCGGACATTCAGTACTTC
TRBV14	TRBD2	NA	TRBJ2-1	CASSFRDGGWDEQFF	TGTGCCAGCAGCTTCCGTGACGGGGGGTGGGATGAGCAGTTCTTC
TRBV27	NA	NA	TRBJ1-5	CASSFRYGQPQHF	TGTGCCAGCAGTTTTCGGTACGGGCAGCCCCAGCATTTT
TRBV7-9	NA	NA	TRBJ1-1	CASTDRSPDSEAFF	TGTGCCAGCACCGACAGGTCCCCGGATTCTGAAGCTTTCTTT
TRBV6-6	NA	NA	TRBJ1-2	CASKAGGNYGYTF	TGTGCCAGCAAGGCAGGAGGTAACTATGGCTACACCTTC
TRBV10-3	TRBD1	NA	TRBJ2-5	CAISEKDRGRETQYF	TGTGCCATCAGTGAGAAGGACAGGGGGCGGGAGACCCAGTACTTC
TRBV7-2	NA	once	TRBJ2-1	CASSLGGRGNEQFF	TGTGCCAGCAGCTTAGGTGGTAGGGGGAATGAGCAGTTCTTC
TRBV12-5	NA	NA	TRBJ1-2	CASGRDNYGYTF	TGTGCTAGTGGCCGGGACAACTATGGCTACACCTTC
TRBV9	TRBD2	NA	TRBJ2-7	CASSVGTSGVSEQYF	TGTGCCAGCAGCGTAGGGACTAGCGGGGTCTCCGAGCAGTACTTC
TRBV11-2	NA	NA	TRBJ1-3	CASSLSSRRLSGNTIYF	TGTGCCAGCAGCTTAAGCTCACGGCGTCTTTCTGGAAACACCATATATTTT
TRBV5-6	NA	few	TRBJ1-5	CASSLGPNQPQHF	TGTGCCAGCAGCTTGGGCCCAAATCAGCCCCAGCATTTT
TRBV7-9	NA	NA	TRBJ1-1	CASSLMAGNTEAFF	TGTGCCAGCAGCTTAATGGCGGGGAACACTGAAGCTTTCTTT
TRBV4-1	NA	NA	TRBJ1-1	CASSQDTNFRTEAFF	TGCGCCAGCAGCCAAGATACGAACTTCAGGACTGAAGCTTTCTTT
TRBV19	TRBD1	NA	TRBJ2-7	CASSPLEGRGLYEQYF	TGTGCCAGTAGTCCCCTTGAGGGAAGGGGGCTCTACGAGCAGTACTTC
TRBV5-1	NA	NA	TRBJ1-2	CASSVWGRGDYGYTF	TGCGCCAGCAGCGTTTGGGGGAGAGGTGACTATGGCTACACCTTC
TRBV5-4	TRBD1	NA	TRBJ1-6	CASSFRDRGNSPLHF	TGTGCCAGCAGCTTCCGGGACAGGGGTAATTCACCCCTCCACTTT
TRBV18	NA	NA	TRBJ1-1	CASSSWRSPEAFF	TGTGCCAGCTCATCTTGGCGGTCACCAGAAGCTTTCTTT
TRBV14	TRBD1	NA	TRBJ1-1	CASSQGLDREAFF	TGTGCCAGCAGCCAAGGCCTGGACAGGGAAGCTTTCTTT
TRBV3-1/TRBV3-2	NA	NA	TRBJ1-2	CASSQDSGLGYTF	TGTGCCAGCAGCCAAGATTCGGGCCTTGGCTACACCTTC
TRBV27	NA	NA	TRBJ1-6	CASSFEHSPLHF	TGTGCCAGCAGTTTTGAGCATTCACCCCTCCACTTT
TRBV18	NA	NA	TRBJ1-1	CASSPRGQGETEAFF	TGTGCCAGCTCACCAAGGGGCCAGGGTGAGACTGAAGCTTTCTTT
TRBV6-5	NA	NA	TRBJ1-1	CASSYSTVGYTEAFF	TGTGCCAGCAGTTACTCGACCGTCGGTTACACTGAAGCTTTCTTT
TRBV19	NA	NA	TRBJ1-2	CASTGHSMGNYGYTF	TGTGCCAGTACCGGACACTCGATGGGGAACTATGGCTACACCTTC
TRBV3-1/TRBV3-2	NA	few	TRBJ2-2	CASRLHENTGELFF	TGTGCCAGCAGACTACATGAAAACACCGGGGAGCTGTTTTTT
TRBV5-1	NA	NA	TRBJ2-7	CASSLDPGTLGEQYF	TGCGCCAGCAGCTTGGATCCGGGAACACTCGGCGAGCAGTACTTC
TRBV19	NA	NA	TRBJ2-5	CASSSRTVQETQYF	TGTGCCAGTAGTTCCCGGACAGTCCAAGAGACCCAGTACTTC
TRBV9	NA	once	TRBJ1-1	CASTKGGENTEAFF	TGTGCCAGCACTAAGGGGGGAGAGAACACTGAAGCTTTCTTT
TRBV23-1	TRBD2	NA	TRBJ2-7	CASSHPGTSGSYEQYF	TGCGCCAGCAGTCACCCCGGGACTAGCGGCTCCTACGAGCAGTACTTC
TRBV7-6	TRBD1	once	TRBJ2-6	CASSLRQGLSGANVLTF	TGTGCCAGCAGCTTACGACAGGGGTTGTCTGGGGCCAACGTCCTGACTTTC
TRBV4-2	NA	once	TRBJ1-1	CASSQGGTSSVNTEAFF	TGTGCCAGCAGCCAAGGAGGGACGAGTTCTGTAAACACTGAAGCTTTCTTT
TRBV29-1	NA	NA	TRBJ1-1	CSVELAFEAFF	TGCAGCGTTGAACTTGCCTTCGAAGCTTTCTTT
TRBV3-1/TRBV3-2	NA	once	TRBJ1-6	CASSFQVEGSPLHF	TGTGCCAGCAGCTTCCAGGTGGAAGGATCACCCCTCCACTTT
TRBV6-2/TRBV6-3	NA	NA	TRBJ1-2	CASSRDIYGYTF	TGTGCCAGCAGTCGGGACATCTATGGCTACACCTTC
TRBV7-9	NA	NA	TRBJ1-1	CASSSAAALNTEAFF	TGTGCCAGCAGCTCAGCGGCGGCCTTGAACACTGAAGCTTTCTTT
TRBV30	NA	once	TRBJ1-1	CAWSVSLRLNLFGAFF	TGTGCCTGGAGTGTTAGTCTACGACTCAACCTATTCGGAGCTTTCTTT